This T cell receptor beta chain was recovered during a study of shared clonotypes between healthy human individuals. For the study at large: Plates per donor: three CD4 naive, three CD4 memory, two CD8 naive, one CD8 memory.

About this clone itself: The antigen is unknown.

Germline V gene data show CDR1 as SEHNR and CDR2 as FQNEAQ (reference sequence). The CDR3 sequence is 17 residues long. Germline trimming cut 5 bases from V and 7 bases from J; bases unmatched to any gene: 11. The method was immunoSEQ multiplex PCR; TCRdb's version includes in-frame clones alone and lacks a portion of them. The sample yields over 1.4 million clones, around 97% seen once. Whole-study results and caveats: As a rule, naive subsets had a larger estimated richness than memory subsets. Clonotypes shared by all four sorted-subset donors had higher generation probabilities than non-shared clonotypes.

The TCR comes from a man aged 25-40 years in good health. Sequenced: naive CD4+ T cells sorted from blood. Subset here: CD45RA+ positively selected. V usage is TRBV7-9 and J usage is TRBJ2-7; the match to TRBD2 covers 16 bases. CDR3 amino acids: CASSLGGLAGGPGEQYF. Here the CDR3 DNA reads TGTGCCAGCAGCCTCGGGGGACTAGCGGGAGGGCCGGGAGAGCAGTACTTC.